This entry describes one T cell receptor beta chain. Its target antigen remains unknown. Qualities for individual bases were not recorded, and no much larger clone is one base off. Graves' hyperthyroidism was defined as stable when no progression to ophthalmopathy occurred over 18 months of follow-up. Hyperthyroidism patients were aged 18 to 65 years and newly diagnosed, with disease duration of less than 2 months. Exclusion was applied to patients with uncontrolled infections, other autoimmune diseases, pregnancy or lactation. Diagnoses relied on clinical symptoms, serum thyroxine and TRAb, thyroid ultrasound and orbital computed tomography. Ficoll-Paque density gradient centrifugation was used to isolate PBMCs from under 11 ml of fresh peripheral blood. Total RNA was extracted with Trizol reagent, and quality was checked on an Agilent 2100 Bioanalyzer. This specimen belongs to a study of T cells in Graves' hyperthyroidism and ophthalmopathy (dated by TCRdb to between 2019 and 2020). Some background on the complete study: Peripheral blood samples were taken at initial diagnosis, before any treatment was given. TCR V-J signatures able to tell the groups apart were searched for in a discovery cohort of 90 to 100 patients, of whom about 40 had Graves' ophthalmopathy and about 60 had stable Graves' hyperthyroidism. An independent validation cohort of 18 to 20 hyperthyroidism patients and 15 or so patients who later progressed to ophthalmopathy tested prospective prediction of ophthalmopathy. The 100 or so discovery patients were randomly split 7:3 into training and test sets. The study also compared thyroid tissue and blood T-cell repertoires from over 5 Graves' hyperthyroidism patients. After blood sampling, hyperthyroidism patients were treated with methimazole at a starting dose of 30 mg daily, and ophthalmopathy patients were treated with high-dose intravenous methylprednisolone. According to the paper, TCR Vbeta CDR3 sequencing was carried out on 120 to 150 peripheral blood samples, which came from 40 to 45 ophthalmopathy, around 75 hyperthyroidism and approximately 17 progressor patients.

The CDR3 contains 14 residues, cysteine and phenylalanine counted. The entry retains the CDR3 DNA only, 42 bases that are in frame from base 1. Per the germline V gene (reference sequence), PRHDT is the CDR1 and FYEKMQ is the CDR2. Compared with germline, V lacks 4 bases and J lacks 4 bases; bases without a gene match: 5. Points the paper makes about the study in general: In validation, the model predicted progression to ophthalmopathy a median of about 6 months before onset, with roughly 70% sensitivity and more than 72% specificity. Most expanded thyroid clonotypes (frequency above 0.001) were also detected in blood, suggesting blood repertoires may reflect thyroid immune responses. A model built on a 13 V-J signature distinguished ophthalmopathy from stable hyperthyroidism, reaching around 87% sensitivity and approximately 81% specificity in cross-validation and 80%/75% in testing. Sample size was not statistically predetermined, and blinding of investigators to group allocation was not performed.

The TCR beta CDR3 regions were amplified from the RNA transcripts. For the first round of RT-PCR on the TCR CDR3, the HTBI primer set was used together with the Qiagen OneStep RT-PCR kit. Libraries were constructed in a second round of multiplex PCR, after which size selection and purification were carried out. Paired-end sequencing of the libraries was performed with 100 bp reads on an Illumina HiSeq2000. The authors' pipeline ran thus. SOAPnuke was used to process the raw data, throwing out any read that contained adapters or uncalled bases, had a mean Phred below 15, or lacked an exact constant-primer or identifier match. COPE v1.2.5 was used to merge high-quality paired reads, and clonotypes were defined as unique nucleotide sequences. Clonotypes were aligned to IMGT TRBV, TRBD and TRBJ reference segments using MiTCR v1.1. The analysis was restricted to V-J combinations with a frequency above 0.0001, which together covered 99.2% of the repertoires. A TCS score was defined as the ratio between F50 (clonal expansion) and ExV (chaos), using BLOSUM62-based TCRdist between CDR3 peptides within each V-J. Welch's t-statistics and random forest reduced some 510 V-J features to around 14, which were used in a naive Bayes classifier (R e1071). TCRdb cleaned the public reads at Q25 with fastp, built clones with MiXCR and kept in-frame beta chains. Every distinct CDR3 protein forms one entry, paired with its most common genes and DNA. These V and J calls derive from TCRdb rather than the authors' analysis. The sample yields 96,000 or so distinct CDR3 sequences; roughly 49% were counted once. The ten largest clones add up to roughly 27% of the sample.

The chain joins TRBV13 to TRBJ2-5, and 8 junction bases match TRBD1. The source is a woman in her 40s with Graves' hyperthyroidism. The material sequenced was blood. The CDR3 loop reads CASSSSGTGETQYF. The DNA sequence follows: TGTGCCAGCAGCTCCTCCGGGACAGGAGAGACCCAGTACTTC.